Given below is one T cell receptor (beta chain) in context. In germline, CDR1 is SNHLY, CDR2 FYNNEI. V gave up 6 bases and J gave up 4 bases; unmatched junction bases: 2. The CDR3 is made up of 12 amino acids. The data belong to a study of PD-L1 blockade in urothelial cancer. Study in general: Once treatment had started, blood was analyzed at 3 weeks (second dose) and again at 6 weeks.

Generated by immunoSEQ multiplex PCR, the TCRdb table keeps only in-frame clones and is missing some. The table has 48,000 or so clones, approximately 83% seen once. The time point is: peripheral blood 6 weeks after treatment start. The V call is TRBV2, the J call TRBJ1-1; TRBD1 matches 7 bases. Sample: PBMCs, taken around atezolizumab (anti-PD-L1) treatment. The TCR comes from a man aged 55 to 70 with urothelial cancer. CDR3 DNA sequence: TGTGCCAGCAGAAGGGACAGCACTGAAGCTTTCTTT. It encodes CASRRDSTEAFF.